The 5 T cell receptor beta chains presented below share a single source sample, sequenced in a study of CD4 T cells in relation to SARS-CoV-2 and coronaviruses. No antigen is known for these receptors. TCRdb's copy holds only in-frame clones and misses some; the assay was immunoSEQ multiplex PCR. The sample includes about 36,000 clones, 75% to 85% of them seen just once. The sequenced material came from memory CD4+ T cells from PBMCs, cultured in vitro. Source of these receptors: an adult with COVID-19.

CDR3 nucleotide sequence: TGTGCCAGCAGCCCAGGGACAGGACGGAATGAAAAACTGTTTTTT. This codes for CASSPGTGRNEKLFF. The chain uses TRBV7-9 and TRBJ1-4; 8 bases map to TRBD1. This CDR3 is 15 amino acids long. Germline V gives CDR1 SEHNR, CDR2 FQNEAQ (reference sequence). The J segment lost 5 bases and the V segment lost 5 bases, leaving 7 bases of the junction unmatched. Supplemented by reference TRBV7-9 and TRBJ1-4, the full variable domain reads DTGVSQNPRHKITKRGQNVTFRCDPISEHNRLYWYRQTLGQGPEFLTYFQNEAQLEKSRLLSDRFSAERPKGSFSTLEIQRTEQGDSAMYLCASSPGTGRNEKLFFGSGTQLSVL.

The V gene is TRBV30, the J gene TRBJ2-5; D unresolved. CDR3 size: 12 residues. Trimming left V 3 bases short and J 5 bases short, with 10 bases between. CDR1 and CDR2 from the germline V gene are GTSNPN and SVGIG (reference sequence). The CDR3 DNA sequence: TGTGCCTGGAGCACTACCGCGGAGACCCAGTACTTC. Encoded protein: CAWSTTAETQYF.

The chain combines TRBV2 with TRBJ2-2; D might be TRBD2 (5 bases). Germline-derived CDR1 and CDR2 are SNHLY and FYNNEI. The CDR3 sequence is 15 residues long. With 1 base removed from V and 6 bases from J, the gap between germline ends came to 12 bases. CDR3 DNA: TGTGCCAGCAGTGAAGGAGGGTGGGGTTCCGGGGAGCTGTTTTTT. Amino acids: CASSEGGWGSGELFF.

V usage is TRBV19 and J usage is TRBJ2-7; D is unclear. CDR1 and CDR2 from the germline V gene are LNHDA and SQIVND (reference sequence). Trimming shortened V by 7 bases and J by 6 bases, and 19 bases separated the two germline ends. The CDR3 consists of 14 residues. The CDR3 spells CASKWMADAPEQYF. The CDR3 DNA reads TGTGCCAGTAAGTGGATGGCAGACGCGCCCGAGCAGTACTTC.

The V gene is TRBV7-3, the J gene TRBJ2-1, with a weak D call TRBD1 (5 bases). V lost 1 base and J 0 bases, leaving 10 bases between the germline ends. CDR3 length: 16 amino acids. The germline gives CDR1 SGHTA, CDR2 FQGTGA. DNA for the CDR3: TGTGCCAGCAGCTTAAGGGGCCAAAGCTCCTACAATGAGCAGTTCTTC. Its protein product is CASSLRGQSSYNEQFF.